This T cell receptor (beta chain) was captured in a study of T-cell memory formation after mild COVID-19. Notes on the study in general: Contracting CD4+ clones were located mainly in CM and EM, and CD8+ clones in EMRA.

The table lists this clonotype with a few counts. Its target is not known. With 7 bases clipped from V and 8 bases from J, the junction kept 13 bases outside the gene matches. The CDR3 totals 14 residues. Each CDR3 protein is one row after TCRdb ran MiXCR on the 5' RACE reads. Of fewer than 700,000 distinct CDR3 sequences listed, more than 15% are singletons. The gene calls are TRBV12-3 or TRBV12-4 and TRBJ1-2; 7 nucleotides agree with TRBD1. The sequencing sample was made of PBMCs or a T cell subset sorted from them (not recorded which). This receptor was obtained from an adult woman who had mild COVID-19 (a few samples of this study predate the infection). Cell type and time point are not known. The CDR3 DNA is TGTGCCAGCACCTTCGGACAGGCCCAAGGGGGCTACACCTTC. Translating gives CASTFGQAQGGYTF.